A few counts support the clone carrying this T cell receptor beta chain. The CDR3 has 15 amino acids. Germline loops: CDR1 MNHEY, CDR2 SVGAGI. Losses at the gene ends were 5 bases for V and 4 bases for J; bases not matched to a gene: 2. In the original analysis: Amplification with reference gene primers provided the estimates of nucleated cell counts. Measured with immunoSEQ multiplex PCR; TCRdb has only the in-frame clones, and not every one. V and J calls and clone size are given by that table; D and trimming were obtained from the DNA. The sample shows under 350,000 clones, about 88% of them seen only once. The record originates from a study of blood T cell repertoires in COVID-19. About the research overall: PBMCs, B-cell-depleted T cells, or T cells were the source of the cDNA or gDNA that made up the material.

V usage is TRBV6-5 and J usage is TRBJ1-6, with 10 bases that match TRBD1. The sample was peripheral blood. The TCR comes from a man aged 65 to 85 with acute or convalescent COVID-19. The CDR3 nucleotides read TGTGCCAGCAGTAGGGACAGGGGATATAATTCACCCCTCCACTTT. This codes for CASSRDRGYNSPLHF.